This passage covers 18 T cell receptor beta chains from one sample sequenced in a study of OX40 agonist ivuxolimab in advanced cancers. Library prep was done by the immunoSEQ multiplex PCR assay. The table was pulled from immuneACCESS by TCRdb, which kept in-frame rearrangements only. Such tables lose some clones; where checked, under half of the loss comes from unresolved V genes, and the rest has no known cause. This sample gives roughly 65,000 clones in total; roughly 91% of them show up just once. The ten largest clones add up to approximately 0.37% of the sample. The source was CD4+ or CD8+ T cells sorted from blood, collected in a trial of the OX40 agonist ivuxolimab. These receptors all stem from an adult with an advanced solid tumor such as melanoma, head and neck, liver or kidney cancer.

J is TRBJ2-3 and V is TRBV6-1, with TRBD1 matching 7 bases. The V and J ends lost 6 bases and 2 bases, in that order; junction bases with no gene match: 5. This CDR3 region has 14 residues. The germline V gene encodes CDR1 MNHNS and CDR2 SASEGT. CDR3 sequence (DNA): TGTGCCAGCAGCCCGACAGGGATCACAGATACGCAGTATTTT. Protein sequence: CASSPTGITDTQYF.

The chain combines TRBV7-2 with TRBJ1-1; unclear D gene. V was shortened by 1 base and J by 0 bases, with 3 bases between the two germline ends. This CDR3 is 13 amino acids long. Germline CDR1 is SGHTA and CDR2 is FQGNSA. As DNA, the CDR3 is TGTGCCAGCAGCTTAGTTATGAACACTGAAGCTTTCTTT. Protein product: CASSLVMNTEAFF. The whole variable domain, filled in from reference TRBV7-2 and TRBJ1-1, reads GAGVSQSPSNKVTEKGKDVELRCDPISGHTALYWYRQSLGQGLEFLIYFQGNSAPDKSGLPSDRFSAERTGGSVSTLTIQRTQQEDSAVYLCASSLVMNTEAFFGQGTRLTVV.

CDR3 DNA sequence: TGTGCCAGTAGTACGGTTCCCGAGACCCAGTACTTC. This translates into CASSTVPETQYF. The chain carries TRBV19 and TRBJ2-5; no definite D call. V lost 4 bases and J 5 bases, leaving 8 bases between the germline ends. CDR1 is LNHDA and CDR2 is SQIVND in the germline V gene (reference sequence). The CDR3 spans 12 residues.

This CDR3 reads CASSFRDRGDETQYF. DNA for the CDR3: TGTGCCAGCAGCTTCCGGGACAGGGGGGACGAGACCCAGTACTTC. The chain has TRBV2 and TRBJ2-5, with 11 bases matching TRBD1. In germline, CDR1 is SNHLY, CDR2 FYNNEI. The V segment lost 6 bases and the J segment 5 bases; nucleotides outside the gene matches: 8. This CDR3 region has 15 residues.

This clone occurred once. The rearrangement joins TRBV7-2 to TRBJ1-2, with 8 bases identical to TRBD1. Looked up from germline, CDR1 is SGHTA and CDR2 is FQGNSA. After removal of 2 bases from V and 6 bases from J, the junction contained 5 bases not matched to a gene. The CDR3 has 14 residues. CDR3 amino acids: CASSLRNRGNGYTF. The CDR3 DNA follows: TGTGCCAGCAGCTTAAGAAACAGGGGGAATGGCTACACCTTC.

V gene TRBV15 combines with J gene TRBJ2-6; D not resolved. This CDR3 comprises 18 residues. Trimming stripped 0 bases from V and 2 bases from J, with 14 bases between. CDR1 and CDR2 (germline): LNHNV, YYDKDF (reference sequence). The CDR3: CATSRDRPPETGANVLTF. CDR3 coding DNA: TGTGCCACCAGCAGAGATAGGCCACCCGAAACTGGGGCCAACGTCCTGACTTTC.

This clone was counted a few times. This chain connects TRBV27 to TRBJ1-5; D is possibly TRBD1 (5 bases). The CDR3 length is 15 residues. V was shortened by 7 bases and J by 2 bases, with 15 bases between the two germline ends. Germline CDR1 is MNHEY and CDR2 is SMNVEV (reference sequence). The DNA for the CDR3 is TGTGCCAGCATGGGCAGGGCCAGTGGCAATCAGCCCCAGCATTTT. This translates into CASMGRASGNQPQHF.

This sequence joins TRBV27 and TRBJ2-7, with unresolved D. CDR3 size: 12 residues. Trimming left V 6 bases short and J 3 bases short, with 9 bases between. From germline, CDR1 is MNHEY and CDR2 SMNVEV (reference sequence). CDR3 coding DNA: TGTGCCAGCAGCCCACGAAGCTACGAGCAGTACTTC. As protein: CASSPRSYEQYF.

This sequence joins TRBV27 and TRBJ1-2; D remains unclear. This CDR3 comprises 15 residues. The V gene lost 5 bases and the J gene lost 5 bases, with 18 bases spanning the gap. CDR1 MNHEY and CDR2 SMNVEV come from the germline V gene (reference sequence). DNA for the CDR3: TGTGCCAGCAGTCCCAAGACCGGGTTGCGGTATGGCTACACCTTC. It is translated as CASSPKTGLRYGYTF.

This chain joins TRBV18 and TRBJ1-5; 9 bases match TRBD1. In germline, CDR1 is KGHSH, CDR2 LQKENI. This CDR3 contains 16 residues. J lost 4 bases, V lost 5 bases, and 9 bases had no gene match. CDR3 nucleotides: TGTGCCAGCTCAACGAAAGGGACAGGGAGAAATCAGCCCCAGCATTTT. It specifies CASSTKGTGRNQPQHF.

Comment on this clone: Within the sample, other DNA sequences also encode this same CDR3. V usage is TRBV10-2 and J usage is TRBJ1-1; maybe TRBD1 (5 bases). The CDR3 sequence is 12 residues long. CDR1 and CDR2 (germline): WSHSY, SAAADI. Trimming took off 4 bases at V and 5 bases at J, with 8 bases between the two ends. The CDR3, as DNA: TGCGCCAGCAGTGGTGGGGGAACTGAAGCTTTCTTT. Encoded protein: CASSGGGTEAFF.

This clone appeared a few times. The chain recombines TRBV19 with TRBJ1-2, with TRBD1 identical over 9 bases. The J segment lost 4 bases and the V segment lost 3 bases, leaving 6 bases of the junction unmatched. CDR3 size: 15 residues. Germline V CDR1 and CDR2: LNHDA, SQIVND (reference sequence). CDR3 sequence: CASSIVMDRGYGYTF. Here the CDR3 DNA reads TGTGCCAGTAGTATTGTGATGGACAGGGGCTATGGCTACACCTTC.

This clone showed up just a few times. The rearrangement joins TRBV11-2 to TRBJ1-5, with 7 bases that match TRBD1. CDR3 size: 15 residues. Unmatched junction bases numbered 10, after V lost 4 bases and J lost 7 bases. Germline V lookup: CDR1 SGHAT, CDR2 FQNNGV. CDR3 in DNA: TGTGCCAGCAGCTCGTTGACAGGGACGGGACAGCCCCAGCATTTT. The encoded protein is CASSSLTGTGQPQHF.

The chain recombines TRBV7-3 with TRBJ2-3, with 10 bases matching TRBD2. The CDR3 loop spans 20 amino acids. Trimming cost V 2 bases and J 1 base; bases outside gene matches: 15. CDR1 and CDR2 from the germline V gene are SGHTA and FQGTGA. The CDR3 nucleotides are TGTGCCAGCAGCTTAGGGGAACTAGCGGGGTCTTCATCCCGCACAGATACGCAGTATTTT. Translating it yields CASSLGELAGSSSRTDTQYF.

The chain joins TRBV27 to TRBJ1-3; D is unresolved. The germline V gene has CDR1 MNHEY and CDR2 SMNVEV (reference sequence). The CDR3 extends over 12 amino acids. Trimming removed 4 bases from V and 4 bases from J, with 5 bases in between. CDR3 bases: TGTGCCAGCAGTTCAGGCGGAAACACCATATATTTT. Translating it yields CASSSGGNTIYF.

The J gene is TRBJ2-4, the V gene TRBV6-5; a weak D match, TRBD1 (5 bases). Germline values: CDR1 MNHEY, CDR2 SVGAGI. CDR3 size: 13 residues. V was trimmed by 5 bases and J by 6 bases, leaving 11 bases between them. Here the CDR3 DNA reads TGTGCCAGCAGTCCTGGGGCTTCAAACATTCAGTACTTC. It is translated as CASSPGASNIQYF.

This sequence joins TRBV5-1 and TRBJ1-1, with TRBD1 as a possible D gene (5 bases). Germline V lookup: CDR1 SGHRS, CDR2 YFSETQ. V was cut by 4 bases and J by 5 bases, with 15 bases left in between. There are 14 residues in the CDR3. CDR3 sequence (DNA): TGCGCCAGCAGCCCTGGGGCGCCAGGAACTGAAGCTTTCTTT. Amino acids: CASSPGAPGTEAFF.

The CDR3 DNA sequence: TGTGCCAGTAGTCCCGGGACAGGCCCCTACGAGCAGTACTTC. This gives the protein CASSPGTGPYEQYF. The gene calls are TRBV19 and TRBJ2-7; 8 bases line up with TRBD1. The germline gives CDR1 LNHDA, CDR2 SQIVND (reference sequence). The CDR3 consists of 14 residues. The ends lost 5 bases at V and 2 bases at J; junction bases unmatched: 5. Full variable domain (missing parts from reference TRBV19 and TRBJ2-7): DGGITQSPKYLFRKEGQNVTLSCEQNLNHDAMYWYRQDPGQGLRLIYYSQIVNDFQKGDIAEGYSVSREKKESFPLTVTSAQKNPTAFYLCASSPGTGPYEQYFGPGTRLTVT.